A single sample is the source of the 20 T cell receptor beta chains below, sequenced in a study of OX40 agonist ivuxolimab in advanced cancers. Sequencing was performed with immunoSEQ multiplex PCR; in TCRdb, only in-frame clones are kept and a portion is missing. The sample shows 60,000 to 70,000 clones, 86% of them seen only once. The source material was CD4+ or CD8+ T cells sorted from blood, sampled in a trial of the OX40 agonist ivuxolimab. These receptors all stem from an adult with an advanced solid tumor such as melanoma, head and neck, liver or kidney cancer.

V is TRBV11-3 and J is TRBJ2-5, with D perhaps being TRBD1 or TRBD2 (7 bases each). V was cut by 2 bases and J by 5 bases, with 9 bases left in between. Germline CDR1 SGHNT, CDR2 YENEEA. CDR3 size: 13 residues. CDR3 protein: CASSLQGGETQYF. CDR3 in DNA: TGTGCCAGCAGCTTACAGGGGGGGGAGACCCAGTACTTC.

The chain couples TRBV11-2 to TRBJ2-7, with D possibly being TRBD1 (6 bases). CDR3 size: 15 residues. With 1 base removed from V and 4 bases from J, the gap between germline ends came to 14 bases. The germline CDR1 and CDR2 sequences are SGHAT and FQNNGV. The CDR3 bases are TGTGCCAGCAGCTTAGTAGTGGACAGAGCTTACGAGCAGTACTTC. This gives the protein CASSLVVDRAYEQYF.

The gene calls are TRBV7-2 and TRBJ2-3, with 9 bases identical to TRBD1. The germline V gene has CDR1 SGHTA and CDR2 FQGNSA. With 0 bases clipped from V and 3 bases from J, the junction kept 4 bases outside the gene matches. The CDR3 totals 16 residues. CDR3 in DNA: TGTGCCAGCAGCTTAGCCCCGGGACAGGGAACAGATACGCAGTATTTT. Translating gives CASSLAPGQGTDTQYF.

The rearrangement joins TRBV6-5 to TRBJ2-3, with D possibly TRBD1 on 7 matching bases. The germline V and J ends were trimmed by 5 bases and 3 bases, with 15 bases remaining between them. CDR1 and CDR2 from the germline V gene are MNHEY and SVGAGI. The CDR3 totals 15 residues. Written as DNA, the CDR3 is TGTGCCAGCAGTCCTGGAGGGGGCCGGACAGATACGCAGTATTTT. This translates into CASSPGGGRTDTQYF.

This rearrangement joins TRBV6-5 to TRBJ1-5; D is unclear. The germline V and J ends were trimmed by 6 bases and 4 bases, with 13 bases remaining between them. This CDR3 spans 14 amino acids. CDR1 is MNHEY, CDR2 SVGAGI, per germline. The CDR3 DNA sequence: TGTGCCAGCAGCAAAGAGAGCTTAAATCAGCCCCAGCATTTT. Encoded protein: CASSKESLNQPQHF.

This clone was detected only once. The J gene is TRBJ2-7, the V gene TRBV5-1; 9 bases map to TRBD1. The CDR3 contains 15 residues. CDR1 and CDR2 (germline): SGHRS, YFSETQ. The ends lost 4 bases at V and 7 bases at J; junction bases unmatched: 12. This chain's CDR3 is CASSPDRGTLREQYF. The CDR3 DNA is TGCGCCAGCAGCCCGGACAGGGGAACGCTGAGGGAGCAGTACTTC.

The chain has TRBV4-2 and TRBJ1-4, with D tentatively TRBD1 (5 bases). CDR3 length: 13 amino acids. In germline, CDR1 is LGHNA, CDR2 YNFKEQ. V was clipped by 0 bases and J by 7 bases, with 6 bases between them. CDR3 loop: CASSQDDSEKLFF. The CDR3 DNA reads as TGTGCCAGCAGCCAAGATGACAGTGAAAAACTGTTTTTT.

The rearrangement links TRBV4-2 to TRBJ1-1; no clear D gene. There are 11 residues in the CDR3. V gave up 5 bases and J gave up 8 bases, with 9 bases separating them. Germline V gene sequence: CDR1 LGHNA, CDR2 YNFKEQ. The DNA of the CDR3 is TGTGCCAGCAGCGCTCAAGGCGAAGCTTTCTTT. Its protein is CASSAQGEAFF.

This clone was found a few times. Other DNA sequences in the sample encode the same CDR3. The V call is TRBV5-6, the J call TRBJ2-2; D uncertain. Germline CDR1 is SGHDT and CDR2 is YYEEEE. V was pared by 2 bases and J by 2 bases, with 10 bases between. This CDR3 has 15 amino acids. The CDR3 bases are TGTGCCAGCAGCTTTGGCGGTACCAACACCGGGGAGCTGTTTTTT. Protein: CASSFGGTNTGELFF.

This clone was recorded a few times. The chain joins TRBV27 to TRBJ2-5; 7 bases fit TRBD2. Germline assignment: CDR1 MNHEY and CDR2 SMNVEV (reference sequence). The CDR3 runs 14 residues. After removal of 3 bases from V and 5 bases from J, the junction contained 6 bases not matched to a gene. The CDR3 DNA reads TGTGCCAGCAGTTTCTCACTAGCGAGGGAGACCCAGTACTTC. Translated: CASSFSLARETQYF.

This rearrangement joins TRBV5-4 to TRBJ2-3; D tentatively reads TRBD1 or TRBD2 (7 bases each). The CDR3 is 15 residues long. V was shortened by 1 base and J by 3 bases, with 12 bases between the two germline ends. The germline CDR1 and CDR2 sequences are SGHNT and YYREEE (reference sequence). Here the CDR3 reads CASSLQGGLTDTQYF. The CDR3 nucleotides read TGTGCCAGCAGCTTGCAGGGGGGGCTGACAGATACGCAGTATTTT.

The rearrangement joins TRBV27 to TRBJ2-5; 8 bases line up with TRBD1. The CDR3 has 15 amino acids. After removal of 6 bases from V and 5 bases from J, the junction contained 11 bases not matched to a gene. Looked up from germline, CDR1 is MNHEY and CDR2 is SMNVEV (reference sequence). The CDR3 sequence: CASSYGQGGRETQYF. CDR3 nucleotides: TGTGCCAGCAGCTACGGACAGGGAGGTAGGGAGACCCAGTACTTC.

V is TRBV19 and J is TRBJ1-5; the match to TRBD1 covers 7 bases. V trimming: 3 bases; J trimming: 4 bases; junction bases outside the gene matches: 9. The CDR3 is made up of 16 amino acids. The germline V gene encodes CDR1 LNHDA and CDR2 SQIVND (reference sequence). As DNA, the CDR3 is TGTGCCAGTAGTATGAGACAGGGTGCCCCTAATCAGCCCCAGCATTTT. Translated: CASSMRQGAPNQPQHF.

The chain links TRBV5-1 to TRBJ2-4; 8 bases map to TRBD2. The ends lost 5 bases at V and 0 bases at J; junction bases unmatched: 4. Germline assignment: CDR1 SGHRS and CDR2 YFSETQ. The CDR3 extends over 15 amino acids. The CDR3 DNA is TGCGCCAGCAGACTAGCGGACATAGCCAAAAACATTCAGTACTTC. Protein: CASRLADIAKNIQYF.

This chain's CDR3 is CASSPQDQMGYTF. CDR3 nucleotides: TGTGCCAGCTCACCTCAGGACCAAATGGGCTACACCTTC. V usage is TRBV18 and J usage is TRBJ1-2; the D is unclear. Germline lookup yields CDR1 KGHSH and CDR2 LQKENI. This CDR3 contains 13 residues. The V gene lost 3 bases and the J gene lost 8 bases, with 13 bases spanning the gap.

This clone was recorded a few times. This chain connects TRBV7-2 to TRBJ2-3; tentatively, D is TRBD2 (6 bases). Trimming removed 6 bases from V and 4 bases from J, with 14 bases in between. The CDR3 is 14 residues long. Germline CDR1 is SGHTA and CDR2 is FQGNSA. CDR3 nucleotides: TGTGCCAGCAGGACGGGAGTTGTGGCAGATACGCAGTATTTT. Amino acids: CASRTGVVADTQYF.

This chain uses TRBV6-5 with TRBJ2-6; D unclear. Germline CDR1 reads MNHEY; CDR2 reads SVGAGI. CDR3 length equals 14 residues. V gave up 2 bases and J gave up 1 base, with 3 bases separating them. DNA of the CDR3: TGTGCCAGCAGTTACGAATCTGGGGCCAACGTCCTGACTTTC. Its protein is CASSYESGANVLTF.

CDR3 bases: TGTGCCAGCAGCCAAGATCGGATTAGCACAGATACGCAGTATTTT. The encoded protein is CASSQDRISTDTQYF. The V and J genes are TRBV4-2 and TRBJ2-3; D not resolved. Germline CDR1 LGHNA, CDR2 YNFKEQ. V gave up 0 bases and J gave up 0 bases, with 7 bases separating them. The CDR3 spans 15 residues.

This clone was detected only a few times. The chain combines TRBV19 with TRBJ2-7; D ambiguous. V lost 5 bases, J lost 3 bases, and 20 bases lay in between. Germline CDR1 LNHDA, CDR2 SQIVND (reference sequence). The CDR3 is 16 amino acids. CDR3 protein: CASSPLDRVPFYEQYF. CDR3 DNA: TGTGCCAGTAGTCCCCTTGATAGGGTCCCCTTCTACGAGCAGTACTTC.

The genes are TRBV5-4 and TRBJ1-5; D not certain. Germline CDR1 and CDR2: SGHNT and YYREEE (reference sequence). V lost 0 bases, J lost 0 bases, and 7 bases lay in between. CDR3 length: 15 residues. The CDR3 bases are TGTGCCAGCAGCTTGGGACCCCCTAGCAATCAGCCCCAGCATTTT. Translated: CASSLGPPSNQPQHF.